This T cell receptor (beta chain) was sequenced in a study of T cells in Graves' hyperthyroidism and ophthalmopathy. The study's findings and limits: Ophthalmopathy and stable hyperthyroidism were told apart by a 13 V-J model. Most clonotypes expanded in thyroid above 0.001 were likewise present in blood. The model predicted ophthalmopathy a median approximately seven months before onset.

Amplified TCR beta CDR3 regions derived from RNA transcripts. The HTBI set primed first-round TCR CDR3 RT-PCR. Using its own MiXCR run on the multiplex PCR reads, TCRdb lists one record per CDR3 protein. The sample contains about 210,000 distinct CDR3 sequences, more than 15% of which appear only once. CDR1 and CDR2 from the germline V gene are MDHEN and SYDVKM. Both ends counted, the CDR3 spans 21 residues. In the case of this clonotype: Its specificity is unknown. Given the absence of the conserved phenylalanine or tryptophan at the CDR3 end, a read error is likely. The DNA is left out, because the CDR3 cannot be placed on it with certainty; the CDR3 is given as TCRdb lists it.

The J gene is TRBJ2-5, the V gene TRBV28; the D call of TRBD1 is as the table states it, not checked on the DNA. The source is a man aged 50-60 years with Graves' hyperthyroidism. Sequencing was done on a sample of blood. CDR3 sequence: CASSFFPLILRDKKAGETEYL.